This TCR beta chain was identified in a study of cytomegalovirus exposure and HLA in healthy donors. General study results and limits: Cytomegalovirus association was assigned to some 160 TCR beta chains.

As concerns this clone: The antigen remains undetermined.

CDR1 is SGHDN and CDR2 is FVKESK in the germline V gene. This CDR3 contains 14 residues. Deletions cut 4 bases from V and 7 bases from J, with 14 bases between. Amplification used 60 Vbeta primers and 13 Jbeta primers. Assay: immunoSEQ multiplex PCR; the TCRdb copy retains only in-frame clones and omits some. The sample yields about 97,000 clones, roughly two thirds seen once. This receptor was taken from a man in his forties or fifties in good health and CMV-seronegative. The sample was PBMCs. The V call is TRBV14, the J call TRBJ2-1; maybe TRBD1 (5 bases). The CDR3 protein is CASSRNRGGNEQFF. The CDR3 region has the DNA TGTGCCAGCAGCCGCAATAGGGGTGGTAATGAGCAGTTCTTC.